This T cell receptor beta chain was identified in a study of shared clonotypes between healthy human individuals. CDR3 size: 15 residues. Germline V gene lookup returns CDR1 SGHNT and CDR2 YYREEE (reference sequence). Unmatched junction bases numbered 4, after V lost 4 bases and J lost 3 bases. Sequencing was performed with immunoSEQ multiplex PCR; in TCRdb, only in-frame clones are kept and a portion is missing. This table holds 1,400,000 or so clones, 98% found once. This chain joins TRBV5-4 and TRBJ2-1; 10 bases align to TRBD2. This receptor was taken from a man aged 25-45 years in good health. The material sequenced was naive CD4+ T cells sorted from blood. Documented subset: CD45RA+ positively selected. The CDR3 protein is CASSPGLALYNEQFF. The DNA for the CDR3 is TGTGCCAGCAGCCCGGGACTAGCGCTCTACAATGAGCAGTTCTTC.